This TCR beta chain was found in a study of early T cells in non-severe SARS-CoV-2 infection. On the study more broadly: Bulk RNA taken from unsorted whole blood was sequenced, leaving chains unpaired.

V was trimmed by 11 bases and J by 1 base, leaving 16 bases between them. Germline V gives CDR1 MNHNS, CDR2 SASEGT. The CDR3 is 14 residues long. Separate cDNA molecules each had unique molecular identifiers attached to them. TCRdb redid the calling of the 5' RACE reads with MiXCR, one entry per CDR3 protein. The sample consists of 20,000 to 25,000 distinct CDR3 sequences, approximately 4.5% of them appearing once. This clonotype came up many times. The antigen is not known. General study points: VDJdb matching favored anti-spike CD8 responses, missing private and CD4 specificities.

The rearrangement uses TRBV6-1 and TRBJ2-3; possibly TRBD2 for D (6 bases). The sequence was collected from an adult who was a healthcare worker with PCR-confirmed SARS-CoV-2 infection or an uninfected control (not recorded which). The sequencing sample was made of whole blood. The CDR3 here is CAGNFGGGTDTQYF. In DNA form, the CDR3 reads TGTGCCGGTAACTTCGGGGGAGGCACAGATACGCAGTATTTT.